One T cell receptor beta chain is described in this entry. Relative to the germline gene, one junction end is altered; a read error may explain this. Three rounds of nested PCR, following a modified ARM-PCR protocol, produced the TCRbeta library. One entry per CDR3 protein results from TCRdb running MiXCR on the multiplex PCR reads. Here the sample spans tens of thousands of distinct CDR3 sequences, approximately 68% being singletons. This record belongs to a study of tumor and adjacent non-tumor tissue in lung cancer. The CDR3 has 22 amino acids. Per germline, CDR1 LGHNA and CDR2 YNFKEQ. No cell sorting was done before RNA was extracted from the tissue.

The sequence came from a woman in her 70s with non-small cell lung cancer. The chain joins TRBV4-2 to TRBJ2-7, with 10 bases fitting TRBD2. Sequencing used lung tumor tissue. The CDR3 nucleotides read TGTGCCAGCAGCCAAGTTTTCATCAAATTACTAGCGGGATTACCGAACTCCTACGAGCAGCACTTC. It encodes CASSQVFIKLLAGLPNSYEQHF.